These T cell receptor beta chains were read from a single sample in a study of CXCR3-negative and CXCR3-positive naive CD8 T cells. TCRdb reanalyzed the 5' RACE reads and collapses them to one entry per CDR3 protein, without DNA. This table holds about 98,000 distinct CDR3 sequences. The sample consisted of naive CXCR3+ CD8+ T cells from blood. The receptors shown here come from a human donor in good health. Some clones in this sample may be carry-over from other donors' samples. The CDR3 runs from the conserved cysteine through the conserved F or W. Fields, in order: V gene, J gene, CDR3 protein.

v_call: TRBV12-3/TRBV12-4; j_call: TRBJ2-3; cdr3_aa: CASSWRGGTGSDTQYF
v_call: TRBV29-1; j_call: TRBJ2-4; cdr3_aa: CSVEWSTKNIQYF
v_call: TRBV12-3/TRBV12-4; j_call: TRBJ1-1; cdr3_aa: CASLYGTGVTEAFF
v_call: TRBV21-1; j_call: TRBJ1-1; cdr3_aa: CASRPGTVDEAFF
v_call: TRBV12-3/TRBV12-4; j_call: TRBJ2-4; cdr3_aa: CASPPGGILAKNIQYF
v_call: TRBV7-2; j_call: TRBJ2-7; cdr3_aa: CASSEHGTGAYEQYF
v_call: TRBV6-5; j_call: TRBJ2-3; cdr3_aa: CASNYWQGTTDTQYF
v_call: TRBV7-8; j_call: TRBJ2-7; cdr3_aa: CASAPKQGFSYEQYF
v_call: TRBV29-1; j_call: TRBJ2-2; cdr3_aa: CSVGVGLAGELFF
v_call: TRBV7-2; j_call: TRBJ2-2; cdr3_aa: CASSKGSGGPRTGELFF
v_call: TRBV29-1; j_call: TRBJ2-7; cdr3_aa: CSVEWDIPPEQYF
v_call: TRBV6-5; j_call: TRBJ2-7; cdr3_aa: CASSHWSGGSEQYF
v_call: TRBV7-9; j_call: TRBJ2-7; cdr3_aa: CASSSPLESYEQYF
v_call: TRBV5-1; j_call: TRBJ2-7; cdr3_aa: CASSVDDRGPPYEQYF
v_call: TRBV19; j_call: TRBJ2-1; cdr3_aa: CAISGTGFNEQFF
v_call: TRBV29-1; j_call: TRBJ2-2; cdr3_aa: CSVEAGLSGELFF
v_call: TRBV19; j_call: TRBJ2-1; cdr3_aa: CASSFGASHYNEQFF
v_call: TRBV3-1; j_call: TRBJ2-1; cdr3_aa: CASSQDGTGGNFGYYNEQFF
v_call: TRBV29-1; j_call: TRBJ2-7; cdr3_aa: CSVGLAGGYEQYF
v_call: TRBV7-9; j_call: TRBJ2-5; cdr3_aa: CASSLWTGEGETQYF
v_call: TRBV19; j_call: TRBJ2-1; cdr3_aa: CASTIKGQYNEQFF
v_call: TRBV20-1; j_call: TRBJ2-1; cdr3_aa: CSARVEGGENEQFF
v_call: TRBV6-4; j_call: TRBJ2-1; cdr3_aa: CASSESAGTGDNEQFF
v_call: TRBV28; j_call: TRBJ2-5; cdr3_aa: CASSLGTTQETQYF
v_call: TRBV6-1; j_call: TRBJ1-1; cdr3_aa: CASSGYAGAHTEAFF
v_call: TRBV11-1; j_call: TRBJ2-3; cdr3_aa: CASSPTGAVDTQYF
v_call: TRBV6-6; j_call: TRBJ1-1; cdr3_aa: CASSYYPLGQPQKNTEAFF
v_call: TRBV6-1; j_call: TRBJ2-1; cdr3_aa: CASSEKAHGLQFF
v_call: TRBV29-1; j_call: TRBJ2-1; cdr3_aa: CSVGVGQGDTYNEQFF
v_call: TRBV9; j_call: TRBJ1-4; cdr3_aa: CASSVSSPDRSNEKLFF
v_call: TRBV6-2/TRBV6-3; j_call: TRBJ1-5; cdr3_aa: CASSMGDSHQPQHF
v_call: TRBV7-9; j_call: TRBJ2-6; cdr3_aa: CASSLGGRGTVHSGANVLTF
v_call: TRBV28; j_call: TRBJ1-1; cdr3_aa: CASSLGLSTEAFF
v_call: TRBV5-1; j_call: TRBJ2-7; cdr3_aa: CASGSLIPGTGIYEQYF
v_call: TRBV5-1; j_call: TRBJ2-1; cdr3_aa: CASSQTADNEQFF
v_call: TRBV29-1; j_call: TRBJ1-1; cdr3_aa: CSVEVGMNTEAFF
v_call: TRBV29-1; j_call: TRBJ1-1; cdr3_aa: CSVVLNTEAFF
v_call: TRBV28; j_call: TRBJ2-1; cdr3_aa: CASARTSGGADFSYNEQFF
v_call: TRBV12-3/TRBV12-4; j_call: TRBJ2-5; cdr3_aa: CASSSSGQDQETQYF
v_call: TRBV6-4; j_call: TRBJ2-1; cdr3_aa: CASSELAGSYNEQFF
v_call: TRBV5-1; j_call: TRBJ1-1; cdr3_aa: CASSSWDRLNTEAFF
v_call: TRBV20-1; j_call: TRBJ2-3; cdr3_aa: CSARGISSGEADTQYF
v_call: TRBV4-1; j_call: TRBJ2-7; cdr3_aa: CASSPEQGTYEQYF
v_call: TRBV25-1; j_call: TRBJ1-2; cdr3_aa: CASSEYGAGDGYTF
v_call: TRBV7-3; j_call: TRBJ2-5; cdr3_aa: CASSLTGTGGHQETQYF
v_call: TRBV29-1; j_call: TRBJ1-4; cdr3_aa: CSAGQGATNEKLFF
v_call: TRBV7-9; j_call: TRBJ1-1; cdr3_aa: CASSAGQGDAFF
v_call: TRBV7-6; j_call: TRBJ2-5; cdr3_aa: CASSSGDLRSETQYF
v_call: TRBV7-3; j_call: TRBJ2-2; cdr3_aa: CASSPSDRNTGELFF
v_call: TRBV7-3; j_call: TRBJ2-6; cdr3_aa: CASSLGTGYSGANVLTF
v_call: TRBV28; j_call: TRBJ2-4; cdr3_aa: CASSLIGGENIQYF
v_call: TRBV28; j_call: TRBJ1-5; cdr3_aa: CASSLGWPTGQPQHF
v_call: TRBV7-8; j_call: TRBJ2-1; cdr3_aa: CASSPTTGAHVNEQFF
v_call: TRBV11-2; j_call: TRBJ2-5; cdr3_aa: CASSLELPETQYF